This section outlines one TCR beta chain sequence together with its context. Roughly 0.45 to 1 ug RNA was reverse transcribed with random hexamers. TCRdb analysed the immunoSEQ multiplex PCR reads with MiXCR anew, one entry per CDR3 protein. This table holds approximately 80,000 distinct CDR3 sequences, approximately 94% found once. This record belongs to a study of CD8 T cells in Susac syndrome. Sequences were obtained from CD8+ T cells from PBMCs. This receptor was taken from a human donor with Susac syndrome.

CDR3 sequence reads: CASLPSGGAGGELFF. The CDR3 bases are TGTGCCAGCCTCCCAAGCGGGGGGGCTGGCGGGGAGCTGTTTTTT. The chain carries TRBV12-3 or TRBV12-4 and TRBJ2-2; TRBD2 agrees at 10 bases. The CDR3 runs 15 residues. Trimming cost V 8 bases and J 7 bases; bases outside gene matches: 10.